This TCR beta chain was identified in a study of human CD8 memory T cell subsets. Libraries for TCR beta were constructed using UMI-labeled 5' RACE. TCRdb re-called the 5' RACE reads; every CDR3 protein appears as one record, without DNA. The sample's table shows fewer than 20,000 distinct CDR3 sequences. Germline V lookup: CDR1 SEHNR, CDR2 FQNEAQ (reference sequence). This CDR3 is built from 11 residues. The receptor was isolated from a human donor in good health. The V and J genes are TRBV7-9 and TRBJ2-7. Sequenced material: CD8+ T cells from PBMCs. CDR3 amino acids: CASSDPYEQYF.